This TCR beta chain comes out of a study of immune evolution from preneoplasia to lung adenocarcinoma. Study observations and caveats: Later-stage lesions seemingly showed higher T cell density and diversity than normal lung.

With respect to this clone: Its antigen is still unknown.

Libraries were prepared by immunoSEQ multiplex PCR; TCRdb keeps only in-frame clonotypes and omits some of them. The sample has 6,000 to 8,500 clones, around 85% seen once; the top ten hold less than 2.5%. Between the trimmed V and J ends, which lost 4 bases and 0 bases, there was a span of 10 bases. The CDR3 is 15 amino acids. Germline V CDR1 and CDR2: SGHTA, FQGNSA. This chain joins TRBV7-2 and TRBJ1-3; D unresolved. What was sequenced was FFPE minimally invasive lung adenocarcinoma tissue. The receptor comes from a person aged 80 or over with lung adenocarcinoma. In nucleotides, the CDR3 is TGTGCCAGCAGCTACGGCGGGTTCTCTGGAAACACCATATATTTT. As protein: CASSYGGFSGNTIYF. Supplemented by reference TRBV7-2 and TRBJ1-3, the full variable domain reads GAGVSQSPSNKVTEKGKDVELRCDPISGHTALYWYRQSLGQGLEFLIYFQGNSAPDKSGLPSDRFSAERTGGSVSTLTIQRTQQEDSAVYLCASSYGGFSGNTIYFGEGSWLTVV.